This T cell receptor (beta chain) appears in the sequencing data of a study of T-cell reconstitution after alpha-beta-depleted transplantation in children. A library of TCRbeta sequences, prepared with unique molecular identifiers, was generated. TCRdb processed the PCR reads anew with MiXCR; each CDR3 protein has one entry. The sample contains 600,000 to 800,000 distinct CDR3 sequences, less than 15% of which appear only once. The CDR3 loop spans 16 amino acids. Germline CDR1 and CDR2: SQVTM and ANQGSEA. V dropped 6 bases and J dropped 1; count of bases not matched to a gene: 11. The V call is TRBV29-1, the J call TRBJ2-2; 7 nucleotides align to TRBD1. The source material was PBMCs, sampled before TCRalphabeta/CD19-depleted stem cell transplant. This sequence originates from a girl aged 2 to 10 with congenital amegakaryocytic thrombocytopenia, due to receive a stem cell transplant. CDR3 protein: CSVIPTGQENTGELFF. CDR3 DNA sequence: TGCAGCGTAATCCCGACTGGACAGGAGAACACCGGGGAGCTGTTTTTT.